This T cell receptor beta chain was recorded in a study of shared clonotypes between healthy human individuals. Broader study findings: Relative to memory subsets, naive subsets generally showed larger estimated richness.

As regards this clone: Its antigen is not known.

The naive CD8 fraction comprised CD45RO-negative cells positively selected for CCR7 and excluded terminally differentiated effector memory CD45RA+ cells. Germline values: CDR1 SGHTA, CDR2 FQGTGA. The V gene end was trimmed by 5 bases and the J gene end by 1 base; junction bases not matched to a gene: 9. CDR3 length: 17 residues. Genomic DNA of each subset was evenly split across several immunoSEQ plates. Measured with immunoSEQ multiplex PCR; TCRdb has only the in-frame clones, and not every one. The sample shows about 1,800,000 clones, about 95% of them seen only once. This TCR was recovered from a young man in good health. This chain links TRBV7-3 with TRBJ2-3, with 10 nucleotides matching TRBD2. Sample: naive CD8+ T cells sorted from blood. CDR3 nucleotides: TGTGCCAGCAGCCTACTCACTCTAGCGGGGGGCACAGATACGCAGTATTTT. Translating it yields CASSLLTLAGGTDTQYF. Full variable domain (rest looked up from reference TRBV7-3 and TRBJ2-3): GAGVSQTPSNKVTEKGKYVELRCDPISGHTALYWYRQSLGQGPEFLIYFQGTGAADDSGLPNDRFFAVRPEGSVSTLKIQRTERGDSAVYLCASSLLTLAGGTDTQYFGPGTRLTVL.